This T cell receptor beta chain was obtained from a study of cytomegalovirus exposure and HLA in healthy donors. In the PCR, 60 Vbeta and 13 Jbeta primers were used. TCRdb's copy holds only in-frame clones and misses some; the assay was immunoSEQ multiplex PCR. The repertoire holds about 200,000 clones, with about 88% as singletons. The CDR3 consists of 15 residues. Per the germline V gene, CDR1 is SGHDT and CDR2 is YYEEEE. The junction had 10 bases not matched to a gene; V was cut back by 6 bases and J by 5 bases. The sample taken for sequencing was PBMCs. The J gene is TRBJ2-5, the V gene TRBV5-6, with 10 bases lining up with TRBD2. This receptor was taken from a woman younger than 30 in good health and CMV-seronegative. The CDR3 DNA sequence: TGTGCCAGCAAAGAGCGGGGGGGGGTTATGGAGACCCAGTACTTC. This translates into CASKERGGVMETQYF.